Listed below are T cell receptor beta chains from one sample, sequenced in a study of blood T cell repertoires in COVID-19. The repertoire was sequenced with immunoSEQ multiplex PCR; TCRdb's copy has only in-frame clones and lacks some. The data hold roughly 360,000 clones, with over 75% observed a single time. Material: PBMCs or T cells enriched from blood (not recorded which). The receptors stem from a man under 40 who had recovered from COVID-19. CDR3s include the opening cysteine and the closing phenylalanine or tryptophan. Fields, in order: D gene, V gene, J gene, clone size, CDR3 length, CDR3 DNA, CDR3 protein. A D gene is named only where the DNA matches it firmly. The listing skips clone size in some rows; elsewhere it reads once, few, many or a size class.

.	TRBV6-5	TRBJ1-2	.	13	TGTGCCAGCAGACACCAGGAGGGAGATGGCTACACCTTC	CASRHQEGDGYTF
.	TRBV2	TRBJ2-1	.	12	TGTGCTTCACGAGGGTTGGGGAATGAGCAGTTCTTC	CASRGLGNEQFF
TRBD1	TRBV7-2	TRBJ2-2	.	15	TGTGCCAGCAGCCTCCGACAGGGAGTCGCCGGGGAGCTGTTTTTT	CASSLRQGVAGELFF
.	TRBV20-1	TRBJ1-1	.	11	TGCAGTGCTAAAATCGACACTGAAGCTTTCTTT	CSAKIDTEAFF
.	TRBV13	TRBJ2-7	.	15	TGTGCCAGCAGCTTAACAAGGGGCAGTTTCTACGAGCAGTACTTC	CASSLTRGSFYEQYF
TRBD2	TRBV6-2/TRBV6-3	TRBJ2-5	once	16	TGTGCCAGCAGCGGATCGCTCGGGACTAGCGGGAAGACCCAGTACTTC	CASSGSLGTSGKTQYF
.	TRBV12-5	TRBJ2-7	.	13	TGTGCTAGTGGTTTGAGCCCGTCCTACGAGCAGTACTTC	CASGLSPSYEQYF
TRBD2	TRBV3-1/TRBV3-2	TRBJ2-1	.	16	TGTGCCAGCAGCCAAGTTACCGGGGGGGGAAACAATGAGCAGTTCTTC	CASSQVTGGGNNEQFF
.	TRBV5-1	TRBJ1-1	.	13	TGCGCCAGCAGCTTGCCAGAGAACACTGAAGCTTTCTTT	CASSLPENTEAFF
TRBD2	TRBV24-1	TRBJ2-1	.	16	TGTGCCACCAGTGACGAGCGGACTAGCGGTTACAATGAGCAGTTCTTC	CATSDERTSGYNEQFF
.	TRBV27	TRBJ1-2	few	13	TGTGCCAGCAGTTTACGGGGGGCTACCGGCTACACCTTC	CASSLRGATGYTF
TRBD1	TRBV5-1	TRBJ1-5	.	14	TGCGCCAGCAGCTTGGGGACAGGGGGACAGCCCCAGCATTTT	CASSLGTGGQPQHF
TRBD1	TRBV19	TRBJ2-4	.	17	TGTGCCAGTAGTATAGATTTCATAGACAGGGACGAAAACATTCAGTACTTC	CASSIDFIDRDENIQYF
.	TRBV5-1	TRBJ2-2	.	17	TGCGCCAGCAGCTTGGCCGCGGGGACCAGTAACACCGGGGAGCTGTTTTTT	CASSLAAGTSNTGELFF
.	TRBV4-1	TRBJ1-5	.	15	TGCGCCAGCAGCCAAGATCCGGTTTCGGATCAGCCCCAGCATTTT	CASSQDPVSDQPQHF
.	TRBV30	TRBJ1-2	.	13	TGTGCCTGGAGTGTCTCCAGTAACTATGGCTACACCTTC	CAWSVSSNYGYTF
.	TRBV4-3	TRBJ1-4	.	15	TGCGCCAGCAGCCAAGATCTGGGCAGAGCCGAAAAACTGTTTTTT	CASSQDLGRAEKLFF
.	TRBV19	TRBJ2-1	.	14	TGTGCCAGTAGTATCCGACAGTTCTACAATGAGCAGTTCTTC	CASSIRQFYNEQFF
.	TRBV6-1	TRBJ2-5	.	16	TGTGCCAGCAGCGAAGGGGGAGACTTGTACCAAGAGACCCAGTACTTC	CASSEGGDLYQETQYF
.	TRBV30	TRBJ1-6	.	12	TGTGCCTGGAGCCCACTACAATTCACCCTCCACTTT	CAWSPLQFTLHF
TRBD1	TRBV19	TRBJ1-1	.	14	TGTGCCAGTACCCTTGACAGGGGGAACACTGAAGCTTTCTTT	CASTLDRGNTEAFF
.	TRBV4-3	TRBJ1-1	once	15	TGCGCCAGCAGCCAAGACGCAGGATTCTACACTGAAGCTTTCTTT	CASSQDAGFYTEAFF
.	TRBV27	TRBJ1-2	few	19	TGTGCCAGCAGTTTATCATTCGGTTTTTCAGCGGTCGATAACTATGGCTACACCTTC	CASSLSFGFSAVDNYGYTF
.	TRBV5-1	TRBJ1-6	.	12	TGCGCCAGCAGCTCCTTTAATTCACCCCTCCACTTT	CASSSFNSPLHF
.	TRBV5-1	TRBJ1-1	.	11	TGCGCCAGCAGCTTGTCCCATGAAGCTTTCTTT	CASSLSHEAFF
TRBD1	TRBV7-8	TRBJ1-2	few	16	TGTGCCAGCAGCCCGATGGGGACAGCGTTTAACTATGGCTACACCTTC	CASSPMGTAFNYGYTF
TRBD1	TRBV14	TRBJ1-6	.	15	TGTGCCAGCAGTCAGAAGACAGGGGCGATTTCACCCCTCCACTTT	CASSQKTGAISPLHF
.	TRBV3-1/TRBV3-2	TRBJ2-3	.	14	TGTGCCAGCAGCCGAAGGACAGGCACAGATACGCAGTATTTT	CASSRRTGTDTQYF
.	TRBV7-8	TRBJ2-7	.	13	TGTGCCAGCACAGGGGAATTGTCCTACGAGCAGTACTTC	CASTGELSYEQYF
.	TRBV30	TRBJ2-7	.	13	TGTGCCTGGAGTCCCGGACATGCCTACGAGCAGTACTTC	CAWSPGHAYEQYF
TRBD1	TRBV4-3	TRBJ1-6	.	14	TGCGCCAGCAGCCCCCGACAGGGGTACTCACCCCTCCACTTT	CASSPRQGYSPLHF
TRBD2	TRBV11-3	TRBJ2-1	.	15	TGTGCCAGCAGCGTTCCGGGACTAGCAGGCAATGAGCAGTTCTTC	CASSVPGLAGNEQFF
.	TRBV2	TRBJ1-5	.	16	TGTGCCAGCAGGGGCCCACAGGGTGAAAGCAATCAGCCCCAGCATTTT	CASRGPQGESNQPQHF
.	TRBV30	TRBJ1-5	.	15	TGTGCCTGGAGTGTACGATCGACAGGCAATCAGCCCCAGCATTTT	CAWSVRSTGNQPQHF
TRBD1	TRBV6-6	TRBJ2-3	.	16	TGTGCCAGCAGACCTGGTGACAGGGGGCGGATAGATACGCAGTATTTT	CASRPGDRGRIDTQYF
.	TRBV4-3	TRBJ1-2	.	13	TGCGCCAGCAGCGAAGATGTAAACTATGGCTACACCTTC	CASSEDVNYGYTF
.	TRBV7-9	TRBJ2-3	.	14	TGTGCCAGCAGCGGGGCTGGTCGAGAAGATACGCAGTATTTT	CASSGAGREDTQYF
TRBD1	TRBV7-8	TRBJ1-1	.	18	TGTGCCAGCAGCTCCCGACAGGGGGTGAGGCTTGTGGGCACTGAAGCTTTCTTT	CASSSRQGVRLVGTEAFF
.	TRBV21-1	TRBJ2-7	.	16	TGTGCCAGCACCCCAGGAGGATCCCGGGGGGGGTACGAGCAGTACTTC	CASTPGGSRGGYEQYF
.	TRBV27	TRBJ1-2	.	12	TGTGCCAGCAGTTTCTCAGGGGCCGGCTACACCTTC	CASSFSGAGYTF
TRBD1	TRBV3-1/TRBV3-2	TRBJ1-2	.	14	TGTGCCAGCAGCCAGATGACAGGGAACTATGGCTACACCTTC	CASSQMTGNYGYTF
TRBD1	TRBV7-9	TRBJ1-2	.	16	TGTGCCAGCAGCTGGGTCCCGGGACAGGGTCCCTATGGCTACACCTTC	CASSWVPGQGPYGYTF